Listed below are T cell receptor beta chains from one sample, sequenced in a study of blood T cell repertoires in COVID-19. Sequencing used immunoSEQ multiplex PCR; TCRdb keeps in-frame clones, though not all of them. The sample records about 330,000 clones, roughly nine tenths being singletons. Sequencing was done on a sample of PBMCs or T cells enriched from blood (not recorded which). The source is a woman between 25 and 40 years old who had recovered from COVID-19. Both conserved end residues are part of each CDR3. A D gene is named only where the DNA matches it firmly. The size of a clone is reported for some rows only, either as once, few or many, or as a class for expanded clones.

abundance: once; j_gene: TRBJ2-5; d_gene: TRBD1; v_gene: TRBV15; CDR3nt: TGTGCCACCCGGGACAGGGGGGAGGAGACCCAGTACTTC; CDR3aa: CATRDRGEETQYF
abundance: few; j_gene: TRBJ2-7; d_gene: NA; v_gene: TRBV7-2; CDR3nt: TGTGCCAGCAGCTTAGTAGGACACCAACCGAACTACGAGCAGTACTTC; CDR3aa: CASSLVGHQPNYEQYF
abundance: NA; j_gene: TRBJ1-6; d_gene: NA; v_gene: TRBV19; CDR3nt: TGTGCCAGTAGTATGCAGGGATCCTTTGGCTCACCCCTCCACTTT; CDR3aa: CASSMQGSFGSPLHF
abundance: NA; j_gene: TRBJ2-1; d_gene: TRBD2; v_gene: TRBV3-1/TRBV3-2; CDR3nt: TGTGCCAGCAGCCAACGGACTAGCGGGAGTCCGACGCAGTTCTTC; CDR3aa: CASSQRTSGSPTQFF
abundance: NA; j_gene: TRBJ1-2; d_gene: NA; v_gene: TRBV18; CDR3nt: TGTGCCAGCTCAGACTCAAACTATGGCTACACCTTC; CDR3aa: CASSDSNYGYTF
abundance: NA; j_gene: TRBJ1-1; d_gene: NA; v_gene: TRBV11-2; CDR3nt: TGTGCCAGCAGCTTGCGGGGGATCACTGAAGCTTTCTTT; CDR3aa: CASSLRGITEAFF
abundance: NA; j_gene: TRBJ1-1; d_gene: NA; v_gene: TRBV7-9; CDR3nt: TGTGCCAGCAGCGGGGGCCTTTCCATTGAAGCTTTCTTT; CDR3aa: CASSGGLSIEAFF
abundance: NA; j_gene: TRBJ2-7; d_gene: NA; v_gene: TRBV4-3; CDR3nt: TGCGCCAGCAGCCAAGATCCGGGGGAACTCTACGAGCAGTACTTC; CDR3aa: CASSQDPGELYEQYF
abundance: NA; j_gene: TRBJ2-7; d_gene: TRBD1; v_gene: TRBV27; CDR3nt: TGTGCCAGCACTCCTACGGGACAGGGCTACGAGCAGTACTTC; CDR3aa: CASTPTGQGYEQYF
abundance: NA; j_gene: TRBJ1-1; d_gene: NA; v_gene: TRBV3-1/TRBV3-2; CDR3nt: TGTGCCAGCAGCCAGGCCGGGGGAAACACTGAAGCTTTCTTT; CDR3aa: CASSQAGGNTEAFF
abundance: NA; j_gene: TRBJ2-1; d_gene: NA; v_gene: TRBV15; CDR3nt: TGTGCCACCAGCAGGGGAGGAACAACAGTCGGCAATGAGCAGTTCTTC; CDR3aa: CATSRGGTTVGNEQFF
abundance: NA; j_gene: TRBJ2-3; d_gene: TRBD1; v_gene: TRBV27; CDR3nt: TGTGCCAGCAGGTTGGACAGGACTCACACAGATACGCAGTATTTT; CDR3aa: CASRLDRTHTDTQYF
abundance: once; j_gene: TRBJ2-1; d_gene: TRBD2; v_gene: TRBV7-3; CDR3nt: TGTGCCAGCAGCTTGGGGCGGGAGAATGGTGAGCAGTTCTTC; CDR3aa: CASSLGRENGEQFF
abundance: NA; j_gene: TRBJ2-3; d_gene: NA; v_gene: TRBV4-2; CDR3nt: TGTGCCAGCAACAACCTTAGCACAGATACGCAGTATTTT; CDR3aa: CASNNLSTDTQYF
abundance: NA; j_gene: TRBJ2-1; d_gene: NA; v_gene: TRBV7-9; CDR3nt: TGTGCCATACACAGGGCGTTCAATGAGCAGTTCTTC; CDR3aa: CAIHRAFNEQFF
abundance: NA; j_gene: TRBJ2-7; d_gene: NA; v_gene: TRBV27; CDR3nt: TGTGCCAGCAGTTCTCTTCCTCCATTTAGCTCCTACGAGCAGTACTTC; CDR3aa: CASSSLPPFSSYEQYF
abundance: NA; j_gene: TRBJ1-2; d_gene: NA; v_gene: TRBV28; CDR3nt: TGTGCCAGCAGTCCAACAGTGGCCTATGGCTACACCTTC; CDR3aa: CASSPTVAYGYTF
abundance: NA; j_gene: TRBJ1-6; d_gene: NA; v_gene: TRBV30; CDR3nt: TGTGCCTGGAGTGAGGGACTGAGTAATTCACCCCTCCACTTT; CDR3aa: CAWSEGLSNSPLHF
abundance: once; j_gene: TRBJ1-5; d_gene: TRBD1; v_gene: TRBV28; CDR3nt: TGTGCCAGCAGCGTACGACAGGGTGGCAATCAGCCCCAGCATTTT; CDR3aa: CASSVRQGGNQPQHF
abundance: NA; j_gene: TRBJ2-7; d_gene: NA; v_gene: TRBV6-1; CDR3nt: TGTGCCAGCAGTGAAAAACGGGGGATCGGCGAGCAGTACTTC; CDR3aa: CASSEKRGIGEQYF
abundance: once; j_gene: TRBJ2-7; d_gene: NA; v_gene: TRBV14; CDR3nt: TGTGCCAGCAGCCAAGAGTGGACAGTTAACGAGCAGTACTTC; CDR3aa: CASSQEWTVNEQYF
abundance: NA; j_gene: TRBJ1-5; d_gene: NA; v_gene: TRBV25-1; CDR3nt: TGTGCCAGCAGTTTAGAGGGAGATCAGCCCCAGCATTTT; CDR3aa: CASSLEGDQPQHF
abundance: NA; j_gene: TRBJ2-5; d_gene: TRBD2; v_gene: TRBV28; CDR3nt: TGTGCCAGCAGGCCTTCGGGGGGACTCCAAGAGACCCAGTACTTC; CDR3aa: CASRPSGGLQETQYF
abundance: NA; j_gene: TRBJ1-2; d_gene: TRBD1; v_gene: TRBV7-9; CDR3nt: TGTGCCAGCAGCTCCACAGGGGGAGAAATCTATGGCTACACCTTC; CDR3aa: CASSSTGGEIYGYTF